A selection of T cell receptor beta chains follows, all from one sample in a study of T-cell memory formation after mild COVID-19. One entry per CDR3 protein, called by TCRdb with MiXCR from the 5' RACE reads. The sample carries roughly 86,000 distinct CDR3 sequences, approximately 15% recorded once. The sequencing sample was made of PBMCs or a T cell subset sorted from them (not recorded which). Receptors were obtained from a man aged 18 to 30 who had mild COVID-19 (a few samples of this study predate the infection). Cell type and time point are not known. Each CDR3 is given with its conserved first and last residue. A D gene is named only where the DNA matches it firmly. Size is omitted from some rows. Given values are once, few, many or a class for expanded clones.

DNA | CDR3 | V | D | J | size
TGCAGCGTTGAGGGTTACCCCAAGAACCAAGAGACCCAGTACTTC | CSVEGYPKNQETQYF | TRBV29-1 | NA | TRBJ2-5 | few
TGTGCCAGCAGCCCCGGCTACAGGGGCACTGAAGCTTTCTTT | CASSPGYRGTEAFF | TRBV7-9 | TRBD1 | TRBJ1-1 | few
TGTGCCAGCAGCCGGCCTGAGACGAGCACAGATACGCAGTATTTT | CASSRPETSTDTQYF | TRBV14 | NA | TRBJ2-3 | few
TGCGCCAGCAGCTTGAGGACAGGGTCGGATACGCAGTATTTT | CASSLRTGSDTQYF | TRBV5-1 | TRBD1 | TRBJ2-3 | medium-sized
TGTGCCAGCAGCTCAGGTGTAGCTGAAGCTTTCTTT | CASSSGVAEAFF | TRBV7-9 | NA | TRBJ1-1 | NA
TGTGCCAGCAGTCTCCCCTTGAACATTCAGTACTTC | CASSLPLNIQYF | TRBV12-3/TRBV12-4 | NA | TRBJ2-4 | NA
TGTGCCAGCAGCTTAGCCGGGGATGAAGCTTTCTTT | CASSLAGDEAFF | TRBV7-9 | NA | TRBJ1-1 | NA
TGTGCCAGCAGCACCGGACAGTTCTCTTCACCCCTCCACTTT | CASSTGQFSSPLHF | TRBV6-5 | NA | TRBJ1-6 | NA
TGTGCCAGCAGCCAGTTCCCCGGGACAGCCTACGAGCAGTACTTC | CASSQFPGTAYEQYF | TRBV7-3 | TRBD1 | TRBJ2-7 | NA
TGTGCCAGCAGTCCTCCGACAGGGGGCTTTGGCTACACCTTC | CASSPPTGGFGYTF | TRBV7-9 | TRBD1 | TRBJ1-2 | few
TGCAGTGCTCGTGACAGGATCTCCTACGAGCAGTACTTC | CSARDRISYEQYF | TRBV20-1 | NA | TRBJ2-7 | few
TGCGCCAGCAACGTGGGGACGGGGTCCTACGAGCAGTACTTC | CASNVGTGSYEQYF | TRBV5-1 | NA | TRBJ2-7 | NA
TGCAGCGCGGTAGGACTTGGCGAGCAGTACTTC | CSAVGLGEQYF | TRBV29-1 | NA | TRBJ2-7 | NA
TGTGCCAGCAGCTTAACGGGGGGCTTTGGAAACACCATATATTTT | CASSLTGGFGNTIYF | TRBV7-3 | NA | TRBJ1-3 | NA
TGCGCCAGCAGCCAAGACCAACTTCGGCGGGGGGATAGAAAGTTCTTC | CASSQDQLRRGDRKFF | TRBV4-3 | TRBD2 | TRBJ2-1 | many
TGTGCCTGGGTGGGGCCTGGGGAGAACACTGAAGCTTTCTTT | CAWVGPGENTEAFF | TRBV30 | NA | TRBJ1-1 | NA
TGTGCCAGTAGTGCGGACGGGACAGGGCAGGACGAGCAGTTCTTC | CASSADGTGQDEQFF | TRBV19 | TRBD1 | TRBJ2-1 | many
TGTGCCAGCAGCTTAGCCCTCACACTGGAGCTGTTTTTT | CASSLALTLELFF | TRBV7-8 | NA | TRBJ2-2 | NA
TGTGCCACCAGCAGAGGGGTAGTGAGACTAGCGGCCGTGGAGACCCAGTACTTC | CATSRGVVRLAAVETQYF | TRBV15 | TRBD2 | TRBJ2-5 | NA
TGTGCCAGCAGCGGACAGGGGACAGATACGCAGTATTTT | CASSGQGTDTQYF | TRBV7-6 | TRBD1 | TRBJ2-3 | few
TGTGCCAGCAGTAGGGTCTCCAAGCAGTACTTC | CASSRVSKQYF | TRBV2 | NA | TRBJ2-7 | NA
TGCAGCGTTGAACCTGGGGGACCCACCGGGGAGCTGTTTTTT | CSVEPGGPTGELFF | TRBV29-1 | NA | TRBJ2-2 | many
TGTGCCAGCAGTTACTCGAAGAAGGGGGATAACTATGGCTACACCTTC | CASSYSKKGDNYGYTF | TRBV6-6 | NA | TRBJ1-2 | few
TGTGCCATCAGTGGATCGACAGGGGGTCCTTTGTACGAGCAGTACTTC | CAISGSTGGPLYEQYF | TRBV10-3 | TRBD1 | TRBJ2-7 | few
TGTGCCAGCAGGCGAGACCCCAGCTCCTATAATTCACCCCTCCACTTT | CASRRDPSSYNSPLHF | TRBV6-5 | NA | TRBJ1-6 | few
TGTGCCAGCAGCGCCCAGCGGGGGGGCTTGGTCGAGCAGTTCTTC | CASSAQRGGLVEQFF | TRBV9 | TRBD2 | TRBJ2-1 | NA
TGCGCCAGCAGCGAGGACGGTAGCAATCAGCCCCAGCATTTT | CASSEDGSNQPQHF | TRBV5-1 | NA | TRBJ1-5 | NA
TGTGCCAGCAGCCCCCGGGCCTTCGTTGGAGAGACCCAGTACTTC | CASSPRAFVGETQYF | TRBV13 | NA | TRBJ2-5 | many
TGTGCCAGCAGTCCCCGTCGGACGGAGAGCACAGATACGCAGTATTTT | CASSPRRTESTDTQYF | TRBV6-5 | NA | TRBJ2-3 | few
TGTGCCAGCAGACCCGACAGGGGCTGGCAGCCCCAGCATTTT | CASRPDRGWQPQHF | TRBV28 | TRBD1 | TRBJ1-5 | NA
TGTGCCAGCAGCCAAGAGCGGGGGGGCCCTGTGGATACGCAGTATTTT | CASSQERGGPVDTQYF | TRBV3-2 | NA | TRBJ2-3 | few
TGCGCCAGCAGCCAAGATGGTCTAGCAGTCTACAATGAGCAGTTCTTC | CASSQDGLAVYNEQFF | TRBV4-3 | NA | TRBJ2-1 | few
TGTGCCAGCAGCGCGCCGGGACTAGCAAAGACCCAGTACTTC | CASSAPGLAKTQYF | TRBV7-2 | TRBD2 | TRBJ2-5 | many
TGTGCCAGCAGTTTTTGGGGGGGCCGAGGAGATACGCAGTATTTT | CASSFWGGRGDTQYF | TRBV12-3/TRBV12-4 | NA | TRBJ2-3 | NA
TGTGCCAGCAGCTTTTTCAGGGAGTTGGTGTCTGGGGCCAACGTCCTGACTTTC | CASSFFRELVSGANVLTF | TRBV7-9 | NA | TRBJ2-6 | few
TGTGCCAGCAGTTCACTTCGGACAGGGAGGAATGAGCAGTTCTTC | CASSSLRTGRNEQFF | TRBV28 | TRBD1 | TRBJ2-1 | few
TGTGCCAGCAGTCAACAGGCTGGTGACATGAACACTGAAGCTTTCTTT | CASSQQAGDMNTEAFF | TRBV6-5 | NA | TRBJ1-1 | NA
TGTGCCAGCAGCTCCACCCCCGCGGGGGGGCCATCAGATACGCAGTATTTT | CASSSTPAGGPSDTQYF | TRBV7-3 | TRBD2 | TRBJ2-3 | NA
TGTGCCAGCAGCCCTCCGACTAGCGGGGGCGCGGGTACGCAGTATTTT | CASSPPTSGGAGTQYF | TRBV7-9 | TRBD2 | TRBJ2-3 | few
TGTGCCAGCAGCTTGTACCAGACTGGAGGGGAGCAGTTCTTC | CASSLYQTGGEQFF | TRBV7-8 | NA | TRBJ2-1 | NA
TGTGCCAGTACGCCCCAGAGGGTGAAGGAGACCCAGTACTTC | CASTPQRVKETQYF | TRBV7-3 | NA | TRBJ2-5 | NA
TGTGCCAGCAGGCCCGGACAGCCGTACCAAGAGACCCAGTACTTC | CASRPGQPYQETQYF | TRBV11-1 | NA | TRBJ2-5 | NA